Following are 27 T cell receptor beta chains from one sample sequenced in a study of blood T cell repertoires in COVID-19. Method: immunoSEQ multiplex PCR; TCRdb's copy keeps in-frame clones and lacks some. The profile shows more than 15,000 clones, more than 75% of them singletons. Material for sequencing was peripheral blood. Receptors were obtained from a man in his sixties with active or convalescent COVID-19.

Only a few counts were recorded for this clone. The V and J genes are TRBV3-1 (or the pseudogene TRBV3-2) and TRBJ1-2, with TRBD1 matching 7 bases. Trimming at V came to 4 bases and at J to 3 bases, leaving 5 bases not matched to a gene. CDR3 length equals 14 residues. Germline CDR1 is LGHDT and CDR2 is YNNKEL (reference sequence). Written as DNA, the CDR3 is TGTGCCAGCAGCCCCTGGGACAGCTACTATGGCTACACCTTC. Protein product: CASSPWDSYYGYTF.

The chain is built from TRBV28 and TRBJ1-2, with D hard to call. Germline V gives CDR1 MDHEN, CDR2 SYDVKM. V was cut by 7 bases and J by 0 bases, with 3 bases left in between. There are 11 residues in the CDR3. The CDR3 coding sequence is TGTGCCAGCACCTCTAACTATGGCTACACCTTC. Protein sequence: CASTSNYGYTF.

This sequence joins TRBV9 and TRBJ1-1, with TRBD1 as a possible D gene (5 bases). There are 12 residues in the CDR3. The germline V gene has CDR1 SGDLS and CDR2 YYNGEE. The V gene lost 4 bases and the J gene lost 4 bases, with 8 bases spanning the gap. For the CDR3, the DNA is TGTGCCAGCAGCAGCCAGGGCACTGAAGCTTTCTTT. Protein product: CASSSQGTEAFF.

J is TRBJ2-3 and V is TRBV24-1; 10 nucleotides align to TRBD1. There are 16 residues in the CDR3. V gave up 4 bases and J gave up 2 bases; unmatched junction bases: 5. Looked up from germline, CDR1 is KGHDR and CDR2 is SFDVKD. This CDR3 is CATSDRDRGVTDTQYF. The CDR3 nucleotides read TGTGCCACCAGTGACCGGGACAGGGGAGTCACAGATACGCAGTATTTT.

This chain joins TRBV11-2 and TRBJ2-7, with 9 bases aligning to TRBD1. The J segment lost 7 bases and the V segment lost 5 bases, leaving 9 bases of the junction unmatched. Germline V gives CDR1 SGHAT, CDR2 FQNNGV. This CDR3 has 14 amino acids. The CDR3 loop is CASSQRTGAGEQYF. The CDR3 DNA sequence: TGTGCCAGCAGCCAACGGACAGGGGCGGGAGAGCAGTACTTC.

The rearrangement joins TRBV19 to TRBJ2-5; maybe TRBD2 (7 bases). The CDR3 sequence is 16 residues long. V was clipped by 4 bases and J by 1 base, with 16 bases between them. Germline values: CDR1 LNHDA, CDR2 SQIVND (reference sequence). The CDR3 region has the DNA TGTGCCAGTAGTAGATGGGAGGGGGGGGTCCAAGAGACCCAGTACTTC. This gives the protein CASSRWEGGVQETQYF.

This chain's CDR3 is CSASRRESGSTDTQYF. The CDR3 DNA reads as TGCAGTGCTAGTCGCCGCGAAAGCGGTAGCACAGATACGCAGTATTTT. V and J are TRBV20-1 and TRBJ2-3; D is perhaps TRBD2 (5 bases). V lost 3 bases and J lost 0, with 16 bases in between. The V gene's germline CDR1 is DFQATT and CDR2 SNEGSKA (reference sequence). The CDR3 contains 16 residues.

This clone was found once. V gene TRBV5-1 combines with J gene TRBJ2-2; D possibly corresponds to TRBD2 (5 bases). Trimming left V 0 bases short and J 3 bases short, with 18 bases between. The germline V gene has CDR1 SGHRS and CDR2 YFSETQ. The CDR3 runs 18 residues. The CDR3 coding sequence is TGCGCCAGCAGCTTGGGGACCCGCCCCCTGGAGGACACCGGGGAGCTGTTTTTT. Its protein is CASSLGTRPLEDTGELFF.

This chain uses TRBV7-8 with TRBJ1-6; the D gene is possibly TRBD1 (6 bases). Germline CDR1 and CDR2: SGHVS and FQNEAQ. The CDR3 is 15 residues long. Trimming removed 5 bases at V and 4 bases at J, with 12 bases between. In DNA form, the CDR3 reads TGTGCCAGCAGCATTGGGACACTGTATAATTCACCCCTCCACTTT. Amino acids: CASSIGTLYNSPLHF. The full variable domain, in which reference TRBV7-8 and TRBJ1-6 provide the parts outside the CDR3, is GAGVSQSPRYKVAKRGQDVALRCDPISGHVSLFWYQQALGQGPEFLTYFQNEAQLDKSGLPSDRFFAERPEGSVSTLKIQRTQQEDSAVYLCASSIGTLYNSPLHFGNGTRLTVT.

This rearrangement joins TRBV2 to TRBJ1-4, with 9 nucleotides matching TRBD1. This CDR3 region has 15 residues. V lost 9 bases to trimming and J lost 4 bases; unmatched junction nucleotides: 9. In germline, CDR1 is SNHLY, CDR2 FYNNEI. The CDR3 spells CASQAGTGINEKLFF. CDR3 nucleotides: TGTGCCAGTCAGGCCGGGACAGGGATTAATGAAAAACTGTTTTTT.

The J gene is TRBJ2-7, the V gene TRBV7-9; TRBD2 is a possible D gene (6 bases). V was clipped by 2 bases and J by 2 bases, with 13 bases between them. Germline CDR1 SEHNR, CDR2 FQNEAQ (reference sequence). This CDR3 spans 15 amino acids. The CDR3, as DNA: TGTGCCAGCAGCTTAAGCGGCGGAGGGACCTACGAGCAGTACTTC. Amino acids: CASSLSGGGTYEQYF.

V gene TRBV9 combines with J gene TRBJ1-1; 10 nucleotides align to TRBD1. J lost 7 bases, V lost 2 bases, and 2 bases had no gene match. The CDR3 runs to 13 residues. Germline CDR1 and CDR2: SGDLS and YYNGEE. CDR3 loop: CASSVRTGGEAFF. The CDR3, as DNA: TGTGCCAGCAGCGTCCGGACAGGGGGTGAAGCTTTCTTT.

This chain joins TRBV5-1 and TRBJ1-1, with D perhaps TRBD1 (5 bases). Germline CDR1 is SGHRS and CDR2 is YFSETQ. This CDR3 region has 14 residues. V gave up 4 bases and J gave up 1 base, with 11 bases separating them. In DNA form, the CDR3 reads TGCGCCAGCAGCAGGGACTCGACGAACACTGAAGCTTTCTTT. Its translation is CASSRDSTNTEAFF.

J is TRBJ2-4 and V is TRBV15; no reliable D call. Germline V gene sequence: CDR1 LNHNV, CDR2 YYDKDF (reference sequence). The V gene lost 1 base and the J gene lost 0 bases, with 7 bases spanning the gap. The CDR3 has 15 amino acids. CDR3 in amino acids: CATSRGVLAKNIQYF. DNA for the CDR3: TGTGCCACCAGCAGAGGTGTACTAGCCAAAAACATTCAGTACTTC.

The chain carries TRBV7-3 and TRBJ2-1, with 10 bases that match TRBD2. CDR1 is SGHTA, CDR2 FQGTGA, per germline. V shed 2 bases, J shed 9 bases, and the junction held 10 bases outside the gene matches. There are 16 residues in the CDR3. The CDR3, as DNA: TGTGCCAGCAGCTTAGTAAGGAGCGGGGGGGCTGGTGAGCAGTTCTTC. Its protein product is CASSLVRSGGAGEQFF.

V is TRBV12-1 and J is TRBJ1-4. TRBV12-1 is a listed pseudogene. This CDR3 is 16 amino acids long. DNA for the CDR3: TGTGCCAGCAGCCTCTCTGAGCGGGGGAAGTTTGAAAAACTGTTTTTT. Translating gives CASSLSERGKFEKLFF.

CDR3 sequence (DNA): TGTGCCATCAGTGATCCAGGGGTACAGCCCCAGCATTTT. Amino acids: CAISDPGVQPQHF. The genes are TRBV10-3 and TRBJ1-5; weak D call: TRBD1 (6 bases). Germline V gene data show CDR1 as ENHRY and CDR2 as SYGVKD. With 3 bases removed from V and 7 bases from J, the gap between germline ends came to 10 bases. CDR3 length: 13 residues.

The chain has TRBV19 and TRBJ1-5; weak D call: TRBD1 (6 bases). Germline CDR1 LNHDA, CDR2 SQIVND (reference sequence). Trimming removed 7 bases from V and 2 bases from J, with 15 bases in between. This CDR3 contains 15 residues. CDR3 in DNA: TGTGCCAGTACCGCAACAGGGTTTGGCAATCAGCCCCAGCATTTT. It translates to CASTATGFGNQPQHF.

In DNA, the CDR3 is TGCGCCAGCAAAGTTAGTGCAGATACGCAGTATTTT. This codes for CASKVSADTQYF. The J gene is TRBJ2-3, the V gene TRBV5-1, with D unclear. The V gene's germline CDR1 is SGHRS and CDR2 YFSETQ. This CDR3 is built from 12 residues. Trimming cost V 6 bases and J 4 bases, with 9 bases left between them.

This chain links TRBV6-5 with TRBJ2-3; D is ambiguous. The V end was cut by 5 bases, the J end by 9 bases, with 18 bases between. The CDR3 contains 14 residues. Germline-derived CDR1 and CDR2 are MNHEY and SVGAGI. The CDR3 coding sequence is TGTGCCAGCAGTCAGGAAACCAACTGGGTGACGCAGTATTTT. This translates into CASSQETNWVTQYF.

The V and J genes are TRBV2 and TRBJ1-2; a weak D match, TRBD1 (5 bases). Trimming cost V 9 bases and J 0 bases, with 11 bases left between them. The CDR3 is 13 amino acids. Germline CDR1 SNHLY, CDR2 FYNNEI. CDR3 coding DNA: TGTGCCAGTTTACAGGAGCCTAACTATGGCTACACCTTC. Residues: CASLQEPNYGYTF.

This sequence joins TRBV6-6 and TRBJ2-1; TRBD2 aligns across 10 bases. After removal of 6 bases from V and 0 bases from J, the junction contained 5 bases not matched to a gene. The germline V gene encodes CDR1 MNHNY and CDR2 SVGAGI (reference sequence). The CDR3 has 16 amino acids. This chain's CDR3 is CASRIAGGPSYNEQFF. Here the CDR3 DNA reads TGTGCCAGCAGGATAGCGGGAGGCCCCTCCTACAATGAGCAGTTCTTC.

The V and J genes are TRBV5-6 and TRBJ1-4; a weak D match, TRBD1 (5 bases). Per the germline V gene, CDR1 is SGHDT and CDR2 is YYEEEE. The V end lost 4 bases, the J end lost 8 bases, and 18 bases lay between the germline ends. The CDR3 covers 15 residues. This chain's CDR3 is CASSPGVGGREKLFF. The CDR3 nucleotides read TGTGCCAGCAGCCCCGGAGTGGGGGGAAGGGAAAAACTGTTTTTT.

J is TRBJ2-7 and V is TRBV6-5; 11 bases match TRBD1. The germline V gene encodes CDR1 MNHEY and CDR2 SVGAGI. The CDR3 is 14 residues long. V lost 7 bases, J lost 3 bases, and 5 bases stayed unmatched. The CDR3 here is CASTGGTGGYEQYF. The CDR3 DNA follows: TGTGCCAGCACAGGGGGGACAGGGGGCTACGAGCAGTACTTC.

J is TRBJ1-2 and V is TRBV19, with D unresolved. The CDR3 is made up of 14 amino acids. The germline gives CDR1 LNHDA, CDR2 SQIVND (reference sequence). V lost 3 bases to trimming and J lost 6 bases, with 14 bases between them. DNA for the CDR3: TGTGCCAGTAGTATCGTGGGAGGAGGGAATGGCTACACCTTC. Amino acid sequence: CASSIVGGGNGYTF. The full variable domain, in which reference TRBV19 and TRBJ1-2 provide the parts outside the CDR3, is DGGITQSPKYLFRKEGQNVTLSCEQNLNHDAMYWYRQDPGQGLRLIYYSQIVNDFQKGDIAEGYSVSREKKESFPLTVTSAQKNPTAFYLCASSIVGGGNGYTFGSGTRLTVV.

The chain uses TRBV29-1 and TRBJ1-2; D possibly corresponds to TRBD1 (5 bases). CDR1 and CDR2 (germline): SQVTM, ANQGSEA. The CDR3 has 12 amino acids. CDR3 sequence reads: CAVPGGGYGYTF. In nucleotides, the CDR3 is TGCGCGGTTCCCGGGGGTGGATATGGCTACACCTTC.

The J gene is TRBJ1-5, the V gene TRBV7-9; possible D gene TRBD1, 6 bases. Per germline, CDR1 SEHNR and CDR2 FQNEAQ (reference sequence). The length of the CDR3 is 14 residues. The germline V and J ends were trimmed by 1 base and 6 bases, with 10 bases remaining between them. The chain's CDR3 is CASSLDRVVQPQHF. The CDR3, as DNA: TGTGCCAGCAGCTTAGACAGGGTGGTTCAGCCCCAGCATTTT.